This TCR beta chain originates from a study of blood T cell repertoires in COVID-19. Whole-study context: Specimens from acute and convalescent COVID-19 originated in the United States, Italy and Spain.

Original methodology: Reference gene primers were amplified, and this amplification served to estimate nucleated cell counts. Some clones are missing from TCRdb's copy, which holds only in-frame ones; the method was immunoSEQ multiplex PCR. V and J calls plus clone size are reproduced from that table; the DNA served to infer D and trimming. The table records under 85,000 clones, roughly 88% of them present only once. The material sequenced was peripheral blood. This clonotype was obtained from a man between 65 and 80 years old with acute or convalescent COVID-19.

The CDR3 coding sequence is TGTGCCAGCAGTTCCCTCCAGACTAGTAGGAGGGAGACCCAGTACTTC. Protein sequence: CASSSLQTSRRETQYF. This sequence joins TRBV27 and TRBJ2-5; perhaps TRBD2 as D (6 bases). With 4 bases removed from V and 5 bases from J, the gap between germline ends came to 20 bases. This CDR3 contains 16 residues. Per the germline V gene, CDR1 is MNHEY and CDR2 is SMNVEV (reference sequence).